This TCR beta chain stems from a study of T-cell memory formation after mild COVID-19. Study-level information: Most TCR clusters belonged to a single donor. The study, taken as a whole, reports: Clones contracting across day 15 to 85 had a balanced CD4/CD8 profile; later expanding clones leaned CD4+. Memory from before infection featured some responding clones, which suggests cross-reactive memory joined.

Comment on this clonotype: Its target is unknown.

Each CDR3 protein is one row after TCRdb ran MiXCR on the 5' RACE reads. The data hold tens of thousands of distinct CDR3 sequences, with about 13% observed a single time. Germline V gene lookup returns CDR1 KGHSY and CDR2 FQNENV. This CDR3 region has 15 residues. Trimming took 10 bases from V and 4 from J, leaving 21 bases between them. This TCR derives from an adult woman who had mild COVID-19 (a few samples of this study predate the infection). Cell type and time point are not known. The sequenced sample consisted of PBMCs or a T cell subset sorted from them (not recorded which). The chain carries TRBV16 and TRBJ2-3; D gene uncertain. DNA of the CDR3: TGTGCCACATCGGCGAGGCCCCATGGCCCAGATACGCAGTATTTT. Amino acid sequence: CATSARPHGPDTQYF.